The present T cell receptor (beta chain) was sequenced within a study of T cell repertoires in cytomegalovirus infection. Study-wide results and limits: Cumulated frequencies of public TCR beta families served to identify carriers of CMV plus the relevant HLA.

V shed 4 bases and J shed 3 bases, with 19 bases lying between them. The CDR3 totals 17 residues. Germline V gene lookup returns CDR1 MNHNY and CDR2 SVGAGI (reference sequence). This clonotype was seen ten or more times. Its matching antigen is unknown. TCRdb redid the calling of the reads with MiXCR, one entry per CDR3 protein. The table lists hundreds of thousands of distinct CDR3 sequences, roughly 30% of them singletons. The sample comprised PBMCs. The TCR comes from a human donor in good health (CMV status not recorded). Some clones in this sample may be carry-over from other donors' samples. The V gene is TRBV6-6, the J gene TRBJ2-1; no firm D call. The CDR3 region has the DNA TGTGCCAGCAGTTTGGACCTCCCTTACGTTCTCTACAATGAGCAGTTCTTC. Translation gives CASSLDLPYVLYNEQFF.